This entry is about one T cell receptor beta chain. The antigen is unknown. The CDR3 length is 17 residues. The germline CDR1 and CDR2 sequences are PRHDT and FYEKMQ (reference sequence). V dropped 4 bases and J dropped 3 bases, with 20 bases sitting between them. Sampled blood was obtained at baseline, cycle 4 day 1, and cycle 7 day 1. The data stem from a study of OX40 agonist ivuxolimab in advanced cancers. Study as a whole: Three individuals attained partial responses, comprising one hepatocellular carcinoma case and two cutaneous melanoma cases.

Study outcomes and limitations: Certain nonresponders likewise exhibited a low normalized T-cell clonal expansion. Clonal expansion in partial responders at 0.1-3.0 mg/kg ranked among the lowest.

Sequenced by immunoSEQ multiplex PCR; TCRdb stores in-frame clones only, minus some. The repertoire has about 17,000 clones, around 67% of them found once; the top ten carry roughly 26%. The sample here was CD4+ or CD8+ T cells sorted from blood, taken in a trial of the OX40 agonist ivuxolimab. The receptor comes from an adult with an advanced solid tumor such as melanoma, head and neck, liver or kidney cancer. The rearrangement links TRBV13 to TRBJ2-3; D is uncertain. In nucleotides, the CDR3 is TGTGCCAGCAGCTCCCGTCGCCCTACACCCTTTACAGATACGCAGTATTTT. This gives the protein CASSSRRPTPFTDTQYF.